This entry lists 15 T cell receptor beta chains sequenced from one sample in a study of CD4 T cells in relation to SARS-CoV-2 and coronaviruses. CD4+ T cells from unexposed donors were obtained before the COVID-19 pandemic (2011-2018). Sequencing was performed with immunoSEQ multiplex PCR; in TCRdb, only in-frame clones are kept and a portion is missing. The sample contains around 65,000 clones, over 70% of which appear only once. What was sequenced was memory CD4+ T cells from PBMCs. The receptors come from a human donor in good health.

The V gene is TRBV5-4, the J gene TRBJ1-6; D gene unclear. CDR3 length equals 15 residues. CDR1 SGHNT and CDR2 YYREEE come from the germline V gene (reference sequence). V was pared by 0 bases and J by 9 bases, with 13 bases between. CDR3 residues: CASSLASGRTSPLHF. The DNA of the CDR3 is TGTGCCAGCAGCTTGGCATCGGGTCGGACTTCACCCCTCCACTTT.

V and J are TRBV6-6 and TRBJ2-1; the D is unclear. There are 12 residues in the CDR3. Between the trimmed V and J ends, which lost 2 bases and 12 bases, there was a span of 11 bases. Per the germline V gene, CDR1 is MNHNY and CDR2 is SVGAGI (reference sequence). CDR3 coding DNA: TGTGCCAGCAGTTACCGTTTTGTTGGGCAGTTCTTC. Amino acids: CASSYRFVGQFF.

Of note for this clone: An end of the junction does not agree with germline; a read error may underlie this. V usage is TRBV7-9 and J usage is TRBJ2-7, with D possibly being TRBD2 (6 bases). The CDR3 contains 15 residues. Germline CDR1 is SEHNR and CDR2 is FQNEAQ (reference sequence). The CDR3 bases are TGTGCCAGCAGCCATTCGACTAGTGGTTCCTCCGAGCAGTACTTC. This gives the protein CASSHSTSGSSEQYF.

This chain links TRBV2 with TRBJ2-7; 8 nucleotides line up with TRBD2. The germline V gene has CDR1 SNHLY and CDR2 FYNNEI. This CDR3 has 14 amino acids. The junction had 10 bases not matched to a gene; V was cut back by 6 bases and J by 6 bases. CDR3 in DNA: TGTGCCAGCAGGGTCGACGGGGGGGCAGCCGAGCAGTACTTC. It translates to CASRVDGGAAEQYF.

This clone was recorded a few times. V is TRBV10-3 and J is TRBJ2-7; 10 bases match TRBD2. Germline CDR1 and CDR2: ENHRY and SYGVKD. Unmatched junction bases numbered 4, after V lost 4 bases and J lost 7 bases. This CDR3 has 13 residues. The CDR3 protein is CAISGTSGREQYF. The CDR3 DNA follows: TGTGCCATCAGTGGGACTAGCGGTCGTGAGCAGTACTTC.

The CDR3 region is CATSRDRAGRATNSPLHF. The CDR3 DNA reads TGTGCCACCAGCAGAGATCGAGCGGGCAGGGCGACTAATTCACCCCTCCACTTT. This sequence joins TRBV15 and TRBJ1-6, with TRBD1 as a possible D gene (5 bases). The CDR3 length is 18 residues. Trimming took off 0 bases at V and 6 bases at J, with 18 bases between the two ends. Germline CDR1 and CDR2: LNHNV and YYDKDF (reference sequence).

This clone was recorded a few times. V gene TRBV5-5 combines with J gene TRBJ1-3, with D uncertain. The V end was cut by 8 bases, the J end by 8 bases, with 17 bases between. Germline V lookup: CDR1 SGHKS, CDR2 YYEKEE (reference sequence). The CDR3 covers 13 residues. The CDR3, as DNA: TGTGCCAGTGAGCGGGGAGGTAGAGACACCATATATTTT. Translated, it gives CASERGGRDTIYF.

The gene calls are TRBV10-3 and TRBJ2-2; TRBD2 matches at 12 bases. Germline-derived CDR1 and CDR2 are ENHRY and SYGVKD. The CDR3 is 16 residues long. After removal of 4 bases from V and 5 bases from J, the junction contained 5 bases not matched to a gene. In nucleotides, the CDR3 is TGTGCCATCAGTGTTGCTAGCGGGGGGGGGACCGGGGAGCTGTTTTTT. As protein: CAISVASGGGTGELFF.

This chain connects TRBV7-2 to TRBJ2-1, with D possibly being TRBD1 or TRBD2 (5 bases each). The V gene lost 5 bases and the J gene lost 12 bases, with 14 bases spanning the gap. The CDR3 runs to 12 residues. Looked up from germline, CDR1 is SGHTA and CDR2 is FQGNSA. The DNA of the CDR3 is TGTGCCAGCAGCCCCCCGGGACGTCCGCAGTTCTTC. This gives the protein CASSPPGRPQFF.

The CDR3 region is CASSWGLQETQYF. For the CDR3, the DNA is TGTGCCAGCAGTTGGGGGCTCCAAGAGACCCAGTACTTC. This sequence joins TRBV12-3 or TRBV12-4 and TRBJ2-5; D possibly corresponds to TRBD1 (6 bases). The CDR3 extends over 13 amino acids. V gave up 4 bases and J gave up 1 base, with 7 bases separating them.

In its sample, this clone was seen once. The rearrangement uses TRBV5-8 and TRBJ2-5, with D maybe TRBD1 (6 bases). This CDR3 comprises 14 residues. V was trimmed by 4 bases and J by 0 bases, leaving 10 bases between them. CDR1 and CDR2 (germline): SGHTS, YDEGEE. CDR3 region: CASSPGQYQETQYF. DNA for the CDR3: TGTGCCAGCAGCCCAGGACAGTACCAAGAGACCCAGTACTTC. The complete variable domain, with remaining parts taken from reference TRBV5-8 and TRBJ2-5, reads EAGVTQSPTHLIKTRGQQATLRCSPISGHTSVYWYQQALGLGLQFLLWYDEGEERNRGNFPPRFSGRQFPNYSSELNVNALELEDSALYLCASSPGQYQETQYFGPGTRLLVL.

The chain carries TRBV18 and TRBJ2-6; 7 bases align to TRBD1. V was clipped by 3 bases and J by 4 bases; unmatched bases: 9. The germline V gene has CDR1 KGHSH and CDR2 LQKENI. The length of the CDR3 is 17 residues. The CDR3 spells CASSPTSDRAGANVLTF. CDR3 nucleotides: TGTGCCAGCTCACCGACCTCTGACAGGGCCGGGGCCAACGTCCTGACTTTC.

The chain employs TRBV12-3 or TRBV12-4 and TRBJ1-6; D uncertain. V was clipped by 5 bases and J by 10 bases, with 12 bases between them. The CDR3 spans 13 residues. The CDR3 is CASSPQGRSPLHF. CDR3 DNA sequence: TGTGCCAGCAGTCCACAAGGGCGCTCACCCCTCCACTTT.

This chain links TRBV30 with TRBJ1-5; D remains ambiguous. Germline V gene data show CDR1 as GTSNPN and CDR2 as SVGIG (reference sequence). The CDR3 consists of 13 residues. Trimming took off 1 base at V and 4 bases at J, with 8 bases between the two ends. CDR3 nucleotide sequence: TGTGCCTGGAGTGCCAACACGAATCAGCCCCAGCATTTT. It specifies CAWSANTNQPQHF.

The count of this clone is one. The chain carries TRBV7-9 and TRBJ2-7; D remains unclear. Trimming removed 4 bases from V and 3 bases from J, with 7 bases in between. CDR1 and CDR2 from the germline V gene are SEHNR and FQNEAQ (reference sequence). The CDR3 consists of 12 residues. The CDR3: CASSSTSYEQYF. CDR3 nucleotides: TGTGCCAGCAGCTCCACAAGCTACGAGCAGTACTTC.